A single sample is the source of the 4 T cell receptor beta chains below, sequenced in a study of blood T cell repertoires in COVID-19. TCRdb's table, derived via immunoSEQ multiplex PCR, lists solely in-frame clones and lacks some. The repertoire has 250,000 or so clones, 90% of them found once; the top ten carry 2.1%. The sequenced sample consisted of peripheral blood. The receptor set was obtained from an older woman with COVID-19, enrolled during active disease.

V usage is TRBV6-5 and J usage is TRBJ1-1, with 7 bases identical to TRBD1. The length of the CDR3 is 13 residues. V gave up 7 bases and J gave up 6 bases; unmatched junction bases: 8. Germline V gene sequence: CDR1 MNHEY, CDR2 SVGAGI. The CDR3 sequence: CASKQGGFAEAFF. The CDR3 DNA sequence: TGTGCCAGCAAACAAGGGGGCTTCGCTGAAGCTTTCTTT.

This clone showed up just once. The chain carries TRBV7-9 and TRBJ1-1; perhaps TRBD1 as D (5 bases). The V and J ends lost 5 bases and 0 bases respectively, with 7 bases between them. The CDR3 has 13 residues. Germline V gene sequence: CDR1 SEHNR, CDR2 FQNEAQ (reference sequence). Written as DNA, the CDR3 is TGTGCCAGCAGCCAGACAGTGAACACTGAAGCTTTCTTT. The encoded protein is CASSQTVNTEAFF. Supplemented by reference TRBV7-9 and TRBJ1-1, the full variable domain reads DTGVSQNPRHKITKRGQNVTFRCDPISEHNRLYWYRQTLGQGPEFLTYFQNEAQLEKSRLLSDRFSAERPKGSFSTLEIQRTEQGDSAMYLCASSQTVNTEAFFGQGTRLTVV.

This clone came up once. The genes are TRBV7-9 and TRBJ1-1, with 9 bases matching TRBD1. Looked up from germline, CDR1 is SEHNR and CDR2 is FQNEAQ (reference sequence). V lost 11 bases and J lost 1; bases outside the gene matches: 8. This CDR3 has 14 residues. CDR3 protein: CAGARTGENTEAFF. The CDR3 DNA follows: TGTGCCGGCGCACGGACAGGGGAGAACACTGAAGCTTTCTTT.

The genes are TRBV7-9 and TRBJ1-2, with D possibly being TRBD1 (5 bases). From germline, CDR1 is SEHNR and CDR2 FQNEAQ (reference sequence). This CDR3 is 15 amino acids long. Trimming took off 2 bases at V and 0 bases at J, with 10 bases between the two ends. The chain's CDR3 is CASSLSRAPNYGYTF. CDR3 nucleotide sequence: TGTGCCAGCAGCTTAAGCAGGGCGCCTAACTATGGCTACACCTTC.